The 9 T cell receptor beta chains presented below share a single source sample, sequenced in a study of T cells in Graves' hyperthyroidism and ophthalmopathy. RNA transcripts gave rise to amplified TCR beta CDR3 regions. The HTBI set primed first-round TCR CDR3 RT-PCR. TCRdb fed the multiplex PCR reads into MiXCR, producing one record per CDR3 protein. This table holds about 350,000 distinct CDR3 sequences, 18% found once. The sequencing input was blood. All receptors derive from a middle-aged woman with Graves' ophthalmopathy.

This clonotype was counted between two and nine times. V and J are TRBV6-5 and TRBJ2-7; 10 positions match TRBD2. This CDR3 has 16 residues. CDR1 and CDR2 (germline): MNHEY, SVGAGI. V shed 2 bases and J 5 bases; nucleotides not matched to a gene: 9. The CDR3 reads CASSYRLAGDSDEQYF. The CDR3 DNA is TGTGCCAGCAGTTACCGTCTAGCGGGAGATTCGGACGAGCAGTACTTC.

This clonotype occurred many times. The chain employs TRBV28 and TRBJ1-3; D is ambiguous. Trimming took off 5 bases at V and 2 bases at J, with 16 bases between the two ends. Germline CDR1 is MDHEN and CDR2 is SYDVKM. CDR3 length: 16 amino acids. In DNA, the CDR3 is TGTGCCAGCAGTAATCCGGTCGGTGGTACTGGAAACACCATATATTTT. This sequence encodes CASSNPVGGTGNTIYF.

This clonotype has a count of ten or more. This sequence joins TRBV20-1 and TRBJ1-2; D unclear. The V end lost 6 bases, the J end lost 7 bases, and 9 bases lay between the germline ends. CDR1 and CDR2 from the germline V gene are DFQATT and SNEGSKA (reference sequence). The CDR3 totals 10 residues. Here the CDR3 DNA reads TGCAGTGCCAAATGGGGTGGCTACACCTTC. This encodes CSAKWGGYTF.

This clonotype came up many times. The germline gene is not matched at one end of the junction; a read error may be the cause. The rearrangement uses TRBV5-1 and TRBJ2-6; 7 bases are a match to TRBD1. The CDR3 is 15 amino acids. In germline, CDR1 is SGHRS, CDR2 YFSETQ. This CDR3 is CASSRDRAGANVPTF. The CDR3 nucleotides read TGCGCCAGCAGCCGCGACAGGGCTGGGGCCAACGTCCCGACTTTC.

This clonotype was recorded many times. The chain is built from TRBV7-8 and TRBJ1-2, with 7 bases matching TRBD1. CDR3 length: 17 residues. Unmatched junction bases numbered 8, after V lost 1 base and J lost 0 bases. The germline CDR1 and CDR2 sequences are SGHVS and FQNEAQ. The CDR3 nucleotides read TGTGCCAGCAGCTTAGTGGGACAGACCTTAGCTAACTATGGCTACACCTTC. Translating it yields CASSLVGQTLANYGYTF.

This clonotype was picked up many times. The chain is built from TRBV12-3 or TRBV12-4 and TRBJ2-3; D gene ambiguous. CDR3 length: 14 amino acids. Between the trimmed V and J ends, which lost 7 bases and 0 bases, there was a span of 11 bases. The DNA for the CDR3 is TGTGCCAGCAATTTGGGAAGGAGCACAGATACGCAGTATTTT. Protein: CASNLGRSTDTQYF.

This clonotype was seen many times. The genes are TRBV6-5 and TRBJ2-5; 7 bases are shared with TRBD2. Germline CDR1 reads MNHEY; CDR2 reads SVGAGI. The CDR3 totals 17 residues. V lost 4 bases and J lost 4; bases outside the gene matches: 15. CDR3 coding DNA: TGTGCCAGCAGTTCCCGAGCGGGATCGGGTTGGGGAGAGACCCAGTACTTC. It translates to CASSSRAGSGWGETQYF.

The chain has TRBV27 and TRBJ1-1; D perhaps matches TRBD1 (5 bases). Trimming took off 5 bases at V and 7 bases at J, with 11 bases between the two ends. This CDR3 region has 12 residues. Germline values: CDR1 MNHEY, CDR2 SMNVEV (reference sequence). The CDR3 loop reads CASSSRDGEAFF. The CDR3 DNA reads TGTGCCAGCAGTAGCCGGGACGGTGAAGCTTTCTTT.

This clonotype was found many times. The V and J genes are TRBV28 and TRBJ2-5, with D possibly TRBD1 on 6 matching bases. V lost 5 bases to trimming and J lost 0 bases, with 7 bases between them. Looked up from germline, CDR1 is MDHEN and CDR2 is SYDVKM. The CDR3 is 13 residues long. The CDR3 spells CASSRTDQETQYF. CDR3 nucleotide sequence: TGTGCCAGCAGTCGGACAGACCAAGAGACCCAGTACTTC.